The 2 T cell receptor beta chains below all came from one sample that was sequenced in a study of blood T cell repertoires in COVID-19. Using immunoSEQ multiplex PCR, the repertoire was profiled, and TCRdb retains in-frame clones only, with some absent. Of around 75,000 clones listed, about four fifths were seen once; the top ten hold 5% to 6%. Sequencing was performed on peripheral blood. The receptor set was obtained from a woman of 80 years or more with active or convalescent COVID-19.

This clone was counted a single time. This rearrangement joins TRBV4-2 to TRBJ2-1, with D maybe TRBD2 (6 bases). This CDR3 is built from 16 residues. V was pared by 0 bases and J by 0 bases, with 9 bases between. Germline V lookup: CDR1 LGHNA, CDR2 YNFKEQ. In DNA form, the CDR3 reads TGTGCCAGCAGCCAAGAACCTAGCGCCTCCTACAATGAGCAGTTCTTC. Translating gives CASSQEPSASYNEQFF.

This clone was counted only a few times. For the CDR3, the DNA is TGTGCCAGCAGCAAGGGACTAGCGGAGGGGGAGCAGTACTTC. This translates into CASSKGLAEGEQYF. The chain links TRBV5-5 to TRBJ2-7; 11 bases align to TRBD2. V shed 4 bases and J 7 bases; nucleotides not matched to a gene: 7. Germline V gene sequence: CDR1 SGHKS, CDR2 YYEKEE (reference sequence). The CDR3 extends over 14 amino acids. Combining the CDR3 with reference TRBV5-5 and TRBJ2-7 gives the whole variable domain DAGVTQSPTHLIKTRGQQVTLRCSPISGHKSVSWYQQVLGQGPQFIFQYYEKEERGRGNFPDRFSARQFPNYSSELNVNALLLGDSALYLCASSKGLAEGEQYFGPGTRLTVT.